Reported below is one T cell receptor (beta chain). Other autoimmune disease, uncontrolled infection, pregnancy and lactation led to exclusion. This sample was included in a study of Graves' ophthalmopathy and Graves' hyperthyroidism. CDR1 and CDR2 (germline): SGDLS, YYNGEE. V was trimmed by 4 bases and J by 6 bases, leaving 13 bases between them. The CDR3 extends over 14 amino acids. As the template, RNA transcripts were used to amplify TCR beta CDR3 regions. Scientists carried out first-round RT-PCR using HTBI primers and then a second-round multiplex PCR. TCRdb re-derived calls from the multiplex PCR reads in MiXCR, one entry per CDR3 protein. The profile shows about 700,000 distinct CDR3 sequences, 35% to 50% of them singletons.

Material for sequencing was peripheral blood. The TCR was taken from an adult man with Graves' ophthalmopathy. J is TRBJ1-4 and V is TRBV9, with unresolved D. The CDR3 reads CASSKGNGDEKLFF. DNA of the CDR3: TGTGCCAGCAGCAAAGGGAACGGGGATGAAAAACTGTTTTTT.